This T cell receptor beta chain was identified during a study of cytomegalovirus exposure and HLA in healthy donors. Study-wide findings and caveats: The investigators catalogued some 150 TCR beta chains as cytomegalovirus-associated. Later analysis showed TCR association rates varying by HLA locus, highest for DRB1 and lowest for HLA-C.

Notes on this clone: Its antigen is unidentified.

A multiplex PCR was run with 60 Vbeta primers and 13 Jbeta primers. Sequencing was performed with immunoSEQ multiplex PCR; in TCRdb, only in-frame clones are kept and a portion is missing. The sample has about 140,000 clones; around 80% are singletons. V dropped 4 bases and J dropped 5; count of bases not matched to a gene: 9. Germline loops: CDR1 MNHEY, CDR2 SMNVEV (reference sequence). This CDR3 has 15 residues. This receptor was identified in a man younger than 35 in good health and CMV-seropositive. The sample consisted of PBMCs. The chain recombines TRBV27 with TRBJ2-5, with 8 bases matching TRBD1. The CDR3 protein is CASSSGQAGGETQYF. The CDR3 coding sequence is TGTGCCAGCAGTTCGGGACAGGCCGGAGGGGAGACCCAGTACTTC.